This T cell receptor (beta chain) is drawn from a study of blood T cell repertoires in COVID-19. The overall study: The United States, Italy and Spain were the sources of the acute and convalescent COVID-19 samples. T cells, B-cell-depleted T cells, or PBMCs provided the cDNA or gDNA that served as material.

Residents of 24 US areas, aged roughly 18 to 89 years, made up the participants. Cohort allocation depended upon clinical history that participants reported. Only in-frame clones appear in the TCRdb table, and some are missing; sequencing was by immunoSEQ multiplex PCR. Altogether approximately 200,000 clones are present, less than 85% being singletons, with the ten largest covering under 2%. The CDR3 has 15 residues. The V end lost 4 bases, the J end lost 1 base, and 10 bases lay between the germline ends. Germline V gene lookup returns CDR1 KGHSH and CDR2 LQKENI. This clonotype was sampled from a man between 60 and 75 years old who had recovered from COVID-19. The chain joins TRBV18 to TRBJ2-2, with D uncertain. Source material: PBMCs or T cells enriched from blood (not recorded which). CDR3 sequence: CASSLTTQNTGELFF. CDR3 in DNA: TGTGCCAGCTCACTCACGACACAGAACACCGGGGAGCTGTTTTTT.